Listed below are T cell receptor beta chains from one sample, sequenced in a study of shared clonotypes between healthy human individuals. TCRdb keeps only in-frame clones here, not all; method: immunoSEQ multiplex PCR. This sample carries over a million clones, approximately 98.5% of them seen once, and the ten largest clones take 0.36%. The sample taken for sequencing was naive CD4+ T cells sorted from blood. The receptors come from a man aged 25 to 40 in good health. Both conserved end residues are part of each CDR3. Each record gives: clone size, J gene, V gene, D gene, CDR3 DNA, CDR3 protein. A D gene is named only where the DNA matches it firmly. Some rows mark clone size as missing; the rest say once, few, many or name a class of expanded clone.

abundance: .; j_gene: TRBJ2-1; v_gene: TRBV11-2; d_gene: .; CDR3nt: TGTGCCAGCAGGACACCTCGTTTCGATGAGCAGTTCTTC; CDR3aa: CASRTPRFDEQFF
abundance: .; j_gene: TRBJ2-3; v_gene: TRBV28; d_gene: TRBD2; CDR3nt: TGTGCCAGCACCCGACTAGCGGGTTTTGGGGATACGCAGTATTTT; CDR3aa: CASTRLAGFGDTQYF
abundance: .; j_gene: TRBJ2-7; v_gene: TRBV28; d_gene: .; CDR3nt: TGTGCCAGCAGCTATTCTACCTTAGGGTACGAGCAGTACTTC; CDR3aa: CASSYSTLGYEQYF
abundance: .; j_gene: TRBJ2-1; v_gene: TRBV10-1; d_gene: .; CDR3nt: TGCGCCAGCTCAGGGACTTACAATGAGCAGTTCTTC; CDR3aa: CASSGTYNEQFF
abundance: .; j_gene: TRBJ2-1; v_gene: TRBV7-9; d_gene: TRBD2; CDR3nt: TGTGCCAGCAGCTCTTTCAGGACTAGCGGGGGGGTTGAGGAGCAGTTCTTC; CDR3aa: CASSSFRTSGGVEEQFF
abundance: once; j_gene: TRBJ2-5; v_gene: TRBV7-3; d_gene: .; CDR3nt: TGTGCCAGCAGCCCCCTAGTTGGAGAGACCCAGTACTTC; CDR3aa: CASSPLVGETQYF
abundance: .; j_gene: TRBJ1-2; v_gene: TRBV28; d_gene: .; CDR3nt: TGTGCCAGCAGTTTTTCAGAGATCTATGGCTACACCTTC; CDR3aa: CASSFSEIYGYTF
abundance: .; j_gene: TRBJ2-7; v_gene: TRBV5-4; d_gene: .; CDR3nt: TGTGCCAGCAGCGGAAGCGGGCGGGTCTACGAGCAGTACTTC; CDR3aa: CASSGSGRVYEQYF
abundance: .; j_gene: TRBJ2-1; v_gene: TRBV2; d_gene: TRBD1; CDR3nt: TGTGCCAGCAGGAGAGATGGACAGGGATACAATGAGCAGTTCTTC; CDR3aa: CASRRDGQGYNEQFF
abundance: .; j_gene: TRBJ1-3; v_gene: TRBV7-2; d_gene: .; CDR3nt: TGTGCCAGCAGCTCGATAACAGGGTCCGGAAACACCATATATTTT; CDR3aa: CASSSITGSGNTIYF
abundance: .; j_gene: TRBJ1-2; v_gene: TRBV2; d_gene: .; CDR3nt: TGTGCCAGCAGCCTAGACAGTAACTATGGCTACACCTTC; CDR3aa: CASSLDSNYGYTF
abundance: .; j_gene: TRBJ2-1; v_gene: TRBV10-3; d_gene: TRBD2; CDR3nt: TGTGCCATCACCGGGACTAGGGCCTACAATGAGCAGTTCTTC; CDR3aa: CAITGTRAYNEQFF
abundance: .; j_gene: TRBJ2-7; v_gene: TRBV28; d_gene: .; CDR3nt: TGTGCCAGCAGTCTTAACGGGGTACAATACTTC; CDR3aa: CASSLNGVQYF
abundance: .; j_gene: TRBJ1-1; v_gene: TRBV14; d_gene: .; CDR3nt: TGTGCCAGCAGCCAAATAAGGAGCACTGAAGCTTTCTTT; CDR3aa: CASSQIRSTEAFF
abundance: .; j_gene: TRBJ2-2; v_gene: TRBV7-8; d_gene: TRBD1; CDR3nt: TGTGCCAGCAGCCACGACAGGGGGCGAACCGGGGAGCTGTTTTTT; CDR3aa: CASSHDRGRTGELFF
abundance: once; j_gene: TRBJ2-1; v_gene: TRBV20-1; d_gene: .; CDR3nt: TGCAGTGCTACTCACCGGAGTTCAAATCTCTTC; CDR3aa: CSATHRSSNLF
abundance: .; j_gene: TRBJ2-6; v_gene: TRBV28; d_gene: .; CDR3nt: TGTGCCACCCGGGGGGGGGCCAACGTCCTGACTTTC; CDR3aa: CATRGGANVLTF
abundance: .; j_gene: TRBJ2-7; v_gene: TRBV14; d_gene: TRBD1; CDR3nt: TGTGCCAGCAGGGTAACAGGGGGGATCTACGAGCAGTACTTC; CDR3aa: CASRVTGGIYEQYF
abundance: .; j_gene: TRBJ2-5; v_gene: TRBV7-9; d_gene: .; CDR3nt: TGTGCCAGCAGCCCCAAGGGTACAAGCATGGCAGAGACCCAGTACTTC; CDR3aa: CASSPKGTSMAETQYF
abundance: .; j_gene: TRBJ2-7; v_gene: TRBV7-8; d_gene: TRBD2; CDR3nt: TGTGCCAGCAGCTTAGATTTGGTAGCGGGAGGGCCCTACGAGCAGTACTTC; CDR3aa: CASSLDLVAGGPYEQYF
abundance: .; j_gene: TRBJ2-1; v_gene: TRBV5-1; d_gene: TRBD2; CDR3nt: TGCGCCAGCAGCCGGCGACTAGCGAGTTACAATGAGCAGTTCTTC; CDR3aa: CASSRRLASYNEQFF
abundance: .; j_gene: TRBJ1-1; v_gene: TRBV5-1; d_gene: .; CDR3nt: TGCGCCAGCAGCTTGGTTCTTGGGACTGAAGCTTTCTTT; CDR3aa: CASSLVLGTEAFF
abundance: .; j_gene: TRBJ2-7; v_gene: TRBV5-4; d_gene: .; CDR3nt: TGTGCCAGCAGTCGTGATGGAGGCGAGCAGTACTTC; CDR3aa: CASSRDGGEQYF
abundance: .; j_gene: TRBJ2-2; v_gene: TRBV6-5; d_gene: .; CDR3nt: TGTGCCAGCAGTTTCTGGGGGGAGCCCGACACCGGGGAGCTGTTTTTT; CDR3aa: CASSFWGEPDTGELFF
abundance: .; j_gene: TRBJ1-2; v_gene: TRBV5-4; d_gene: .; CDR3nt: TGTGCCAGCAGCTTGGACCGTGGTGTAGGGGGCTACACCTTC; CDR3aa: CASSLDRGVGGYTF
abundance: once; j_gene: TRBJ2-2; v_gene: TRBV5-7; d_gene: TRBD2; CDR3nt: TGTGCCAGCAGCCCTGCTGGGGCGGGAGATCGCTATGAGGGTGGGGAGCTGTTTTTT; CDR3aa: CASSPAGAGDRYEGGELFF
abundance: .; j_gene: TRBJ1-5; v_gene: TRBV5-1; d_gene: .; CDR3nt: TGCGCCAGCAGCACGATCCCCGGGCATGGCCAGCCCCAGCATTTT; CDR3aa: CASSTIPGHGQPQHF
abundance: .; j_gene: TRBJ1-4; v_gene: TRBV5-5; d_gene: TRBD1; CDR3nt: TGTGCCAGCAGCTCCGGACAGGGAACGAGCGGGGAAAAACTGTTTTTT; CDR3aa: CASSSGQGTSGEKLFF
abundance: .; j_gene: TRBJ2-1; v_gene: TRBV14; d_gene: .; CDR3nt: TGTGCCAGCAGCCAAGATCAGTACAATGAGCAGTTCTTC; CDR3aa: CASSQDQYNEQFF
abundance: .; j_gene: TRBJ2-2; v_gene: TRBV19; d_gene: .; CDR3nt: TGTGCCAGTAGTACGGTCGGGGAGCTGTTTTTT; CDR3aa: CASSTVGELFF
abundance: .; j_gene: TRBJ2-2; v_gene: TRBV19; d_gene: TRBD1; CDR3nt: TGTGCCAGTAGTACGACAGGGCTCGGGGAGCTGTTTTTT; CDR3aa: CASSTTGLGELFF
abundance: .; j_gene: TRBJ1-1; v_gene: TRBV14; d_gene: .; CDR3nt: TGTGCCAGCAGCCATCTTGGGAGCACTGAAGCTTTCTTT; CDR3aa: CASSHLGSTEAFF
abundance: once; j_gene: TRBJ2-1; v_gene: TRBV9; d_gene: TRBD2; CDR3nt: TGTGCCAGCAGCGCCCGTGATAGCGGGACCTACAATGAGCAGTTCTTC; CDR3aa: CASSARDSGTYNEQFF
abundance: .; j_gene: TRBJ1-5; v_gene: TRBV28; d_gene: TRBD1; CDR3nt: TGTGCCAGCAGTGGACAGGGTTCCCAGCCCCAGCATTTT; CDR3aa: CASSGQGSQPQHF
abundance: .; j_gene: TRBJ2-7; v_gene: TRBV9; d_gene: .; CDR3nt: TGTGCCAGCAGCGTAGCCGCTGTTTCCGGCTACGAGCAGTACTTC; CDR3aa: CASSVAAVSGYEQYF
abundance: .; j_gene: TRBJ1-5; v_gene: TRBV11-2; d_gene: .; CDR3nt: TGTGCCAGCAGCTTAGTTCCGGATCAGCCCCAGCATTTT; CDR3aa: CASSLVPDQPQHF
abundance: .; j_gene: TRBJ2-3; v_gene: TRBV7-2; d_gene: TRBD1; CDR3nt: TGTGCCAGCAGCTATAGGACAGGACCAGATACGCAGTATTTT; CDR3aa: CASSYRTGPDTQYF
abundance: .; j_gene: TRBJ1-5; v_gene: TRBV6-1; d_gene: .; CDR3nt: TGTGCCAGCAGTGAAGCAGGCGGACACACATTCAATCAGCCCCAGCATTTT; CDR3aa: CASSEAGGHTFNQPQHF
abundance: .; j_gene: TRBJ2-1; v_gene: TRBV4-3; d_gene: TRBD1; CDR3nt: TGCGCCAGCAGCCACCTCGGGACAGATAACAATGAGCAGTTCTTC; CDR3aa: CASSHLGTDNNEQFF
abundance: .; j_gene: TRBJ2-1; v_gene: TRBV7-8; d_gene: .; CDR3nt: TGTGCCAGCAGCTTAGACAGGGCTGGTGAGCAGTTCTTC; CDR3aa: CASSLDRAGEQFF
abundance: .; j_gene: TRBJ2-2; v_gene: TRBV11-3; d_gene: .; CDR3nt: TGTGCCAGCAGCTTAGAGGAGACCGGGGAGCTGTTTTTT; CDR3aa: CASSLEETGELFF
abundance: .; j_gene: TRBJ2-2; v_gene: TRBV7-3; d_gene: .; CDR3nt: TGTGCCAGCAGCTTACGCGCGGACCTCGGCGGGGAGCTGTTTTTT; CDR3aa: CASSLRADLGGELFF
abundance: .; j_gene: TRBJ1-1; v_gene: TRBV18; d_gene: TRBD1; CDR3nt: TGTGCCAGCTCAGCCGGGACAGGGAGGTCTGAAGCTTTCTTT; CDR3aa: CASSAGTGRSEAFF
abundance: .; j_gene: TRBJ1-2; v_gene: TRBV5-1; d_gene: .; CDR3nt: TGCGCCAGCAGCTTGGAAGCAGAGTATGGCTACACCTTC; CDR3aa: CASSLEAEYGYTF
abundance: .; j_gene: TRBJ2-1; v_gene: TRBV7-2; d_gene: .; CDR3nt: TGTGCCAGCAGCAGGGGGACGGGTGAGCAGTTCTTC; CDR3aa: CASSRGTGEQFF
abundance: .; j_gene: TRBJ1-2; v_gene: TRBV18; d_gene: TRBD1; CDR3nt: TGTGCCAGCTCTGCCCAGGGGACAGCTTATGGCTACACCTTC; CDR3aa: CASSAQGTAYGYTF
abundance: .; j_gene: TRBJ2-5; v_gene: TRBV27; d_gene: TRBD1; CDR3nt: TGTGCCAGCGGCTCCCGGACAGGGAAAGAGACCCAGTACTTC; CDR3aa: CASGSRTGKETQYF
abundance: .; j_gene: TRBJ2-3; v_gene: TRBV9; d_gene: .; CDR3nt: TGTGCCAGCAGCTCGTCGGGGTTCAGCACAGATACGCAGTATTTT; CDR3aa: CASSSSGFSTDTQYF
abundance: .; j_gene: TRBJ2-1; v_gene: TRBV9; d_gene: .; CDR3nt: TGTGCCAGCAGCGTAGGACCGGGACTCCTTAGCTCCTACAATGAGCAGTTCTTC; CDR3aa: CASSVGPGLLSSYNEQFF
abundance: .; j_gene: TRBJ1-5; v_gene: TRBV5-1; d_gene: .; CDR3nt: TGCGCCAGCAGCTTAACAGGCGACAATCAGCCCCAGCATTTT; CDR3aa: CASSLTGDNQPQHF
abundance: .; j_gene: TRBJ2-7; v_gene: TRBV6-5; d_gene: TRBD2; CDR3nt: TGTGCCAGCAGCCGAGCCGGGACTAAATCCTACGAGCAGTACTTC; CDR3aa: CASSRAGTKSYEQYF
abundance: .; j_gene: TRBJ2-1; v_gene: TRBV18; d_gene: TRBD2; CDR3nt: TGTGCCAGCTCACGAACGACTAGCCTCAATGAGCAGTTCTTC; CDR3aa: CASSRTTSLNEQFF
abundance: once; j_gene: TRBJ1-5; v_gene: TRBV11-2; d_gene: TRBD1; CDR3nt: TGTGCCAGCAGCGCGGGCCGGGACAGGGTCGGTCAGCCCCAGCATTTT; CDR3aa: CASSAGRDRVGQPQHF